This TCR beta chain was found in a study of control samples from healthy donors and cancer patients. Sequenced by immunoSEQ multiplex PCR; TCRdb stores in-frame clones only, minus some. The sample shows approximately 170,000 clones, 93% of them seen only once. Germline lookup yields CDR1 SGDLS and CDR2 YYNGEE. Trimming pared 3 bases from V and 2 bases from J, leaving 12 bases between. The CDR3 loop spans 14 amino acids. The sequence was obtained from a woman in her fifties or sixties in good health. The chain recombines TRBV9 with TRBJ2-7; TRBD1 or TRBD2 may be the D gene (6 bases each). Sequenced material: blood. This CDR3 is CASSANREAYEQYF. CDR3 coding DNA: TGTGCCAGCAGCGCCAACAGGGAGGCCTACGAGCAGTACTTC.